This record looks at one TCR beta chain sequence and its context. Profiling relied on immunoSEQ multiplex PCR, and the TCRdb table lists in-frame clones only, not all of them. Altogether more than 80,000 clones are present, roughly nine tenths being singletons, with the ten largest covering 1.6%. CDR3 size: 15 residues. Germline lookup yields CDR1 MNHEY and CDR2 SMNVEV (reference sequence). V lost 6 bases and J 5 bases, leaving 19 bases between the germline ends. This sample was taken from a study of T cell changes during pregnancy in multiple sclerosis. The receptor was isolated from a female donor with multiple sclerosis, enrolled in a pregnancy study. The gene calls are TRBV27 and TRBJ1-2; unclear D gene. This material consisted of peripheral blood, taken before pregnancy. The CDR3 here is CASSPTLRGWYGYTF. The CDR3, as DNA: TGTGCCAGCAGCCCTACACTCCGGGGATGGTATGGCTACACCTTC.